This TCR beta chain is from a study of cytomegalovirus exposure and HLA in healthy donors. Comment on this clone: Its target is not known.

The study ran its PCR with 60 Vbeta and 13 Jbeta primers. Clones were sequenced by immunoSEQ multiplex PCR, and TCRdb holds only the in-frame ones, with some missing. Found here are 100,000 to 150,000 clones, about 82% of them singletons; the top ten hold approximately 1.1%. V lost 5 bases and J lost 5, with 15 bases in between. This CDR3 comprises 14 residues. Per the germline V gene, CDR1 is MNHEY and CDR2 is SMNVEV (reference sequence). Study-wide results and caveats: Most subjects' HLA-A and HLA-B alleles were reportedly predicted from TCR beta sequences.

The genes are TRBV27 and TRBJ1-2; a weak D match, TRBD1 (6 bases). Sequenced sample: PBMCs. The TCR originated in a boy aged 10-17 years in good health and CMV-seronegative. CDR3 sequence (DNA): TGTGCCAGCAGTCCCGACTCGAGGGGGTATGGCTACACCTTC. Its protein product is CASSPDSRGYGYTF.